This is a list of T cell receptor beta chains from one sample in a study of neurological immune-mediated disorders. Each CDR3 protein gets one entry after TCRdb re-called the 5' RACE reads with MiXCR. The sample yields 65,000 to 95,000 distinct CDR3 sequences, about 5.6% seen once. Sequencing was carried out using PBMCs. The receptors were gathered from a woman aged 55-70 years with multiple sclerosis. CDR3s include the opening cysteine and the closing phenylalanine or tryptophan. The D gene is left open where the match is weak. The size entry is marked missing in some rows and otherwise reads once, few, many or a size class.

>TRBV4-1|TRBJ2-2|many|TRBD2
TGCGCCAGCAGCCATCTAGGACTAGCGAACACCGGGGAGCTGTTTTTT
CASSHLGLANTGELFF
>TRBV18|TRBJ2-3|few|.
TGTGCCAGCTCACCGCCATTTAGCGGCACAGATACGCAGTATTTT
CASSPPFSGTDTQYF
>TRBV20-1|TRBJ2-5|many|.
TGCAGTGCCCCCCAATACGGGAGTCAAGAGACCCAGTACTTC
CSAPQYGSQETQYF
>TRBV20-1|TRBJ1-2|many|.
TGCAGTGCTCCCATGGGGGGTAACTATGGCTACACCTTC
CSAPMGGNYGYTF
>TRBV5-1|TRBJ2-5|.|.
TGCGCCAGCAGCTTAGACGAGAGAAAAGAGACCCAGTACTTC
CASSLDERKETQYF
>TRBV7-8|TRBJ1-3|many|.
TGTGCCAGCAGCTTAGTTGTCTCCTCTGGAAACACCATATATTTT
CASSLVVSSGNTIYF
>TRBV6-5|TRBJ1-2|many|TRBD1
TGTGCCAGCAGTTCCCTCACAGGGGCTTTTTATGGTGGCTACACCTTC
CASSSLTGAFYGGYTF
>TRBV7-9|TRBJ1-1|many|.
TGTGCCAGCAGCCATACACTCGGGACGGGGGGCACTGAAGCTTTCTTT
CASSHTLGTGGTEAFF
>TRBV6-6|TRBJ1-6|many|TRBD1
TGTGCCAGCTCCACACCCCACAGGGGAGAATCACCCCTCCACTTT
CASSTPHRGESPLHF
>TRBV20-1|TRBJ2-3|many|TRBD2
TGCAGTGCTAGAGATATCACTAGCGGGGGGGCAGATACGCAGTATTTT
CSARDITSGGADTQYF
>TRBV7-6|TRBJ2-1|many|TRBD2
TGTGCCAGCAGCCTTAGCGGGGGGGCCGAGGATGAGCAGTTCTTC
CASSLSGGAEDEQFF
>TRBV20-1|TRBJ1-2|many|.
TGCAGTGCTAGAGATCTGAATCGCTATGGCTACACCTTC
CSARDLNRYGYTF
>TRBV7-6|TRBJ1-5|many|.
TGTGCCAGCAGCTTAGAGCGGAATCAGCCCCAGCATTTT
CASSLERNQPQHF
>TRBV28|TRBJ1-6|many|.
TGTGCCAGCTCCATCCCCGACATTGTTAATTCACCCCTCCACTTT
CASSIPDIVNSPLHF
>TRBV12-3/TRBV12-4|TRBJ1-3|many|.
TGTGCCAGCAGTTTAACTCCGGGCCCCAGCTCTGGAAACACCATATATTTT
CASSLTPGPSSGNTIYF
>TRBV29-1|TRBJ1-2|many|.
TGCAGCGTTGAATTTGGTCTTAACTATGGCTACACCTTC
CSVEFGLNYGYTF